This T cell receptor beta chain was identified during a study of graft-versus-host responses after intestinal transplantation. Background on the study: Grafts were multivisceral, liver-intestinal, or isolated intestinal. The whole recipient group had anti-thymocyte globulin induction followed by tacrolimus and steroids for roughly three years. Study-level findings and limits: When patients had graft-donor T cell macrochimerism, their allografts held high graft-versus-host to host-versus-graft clonal ratios.

Assay used: immunoSEQ multiplex PCR; TCRdb lists only in-frame clones, some missing. Of some 48,000 clones listed, roughly 96% are singletons. Remarks on this clone: Its antigen is as yet unknown.

This CDR3 has 15 residues. V was clipped by 9 bases and J by 0 bases, with 14 bases between them. Germline V CDR1 and CDR2: LNHDA, SQIVND (reference sequence). The source was unstimulated CD8+ T cells sorted from spleen or lymph node cells, collected before transplant. The TCR sequence derives from a human donor who was the organ donor for an intestinal transplant. This chain connects TRBV19 to TRBJ2-2, with D uncertain. CDR3 in DNA: TGTGCCAGCAGACGTCAGGCATCGAACACCGGGGAGCTGTTTTTT. Protein sequence: CASRRQASNTGELFF.